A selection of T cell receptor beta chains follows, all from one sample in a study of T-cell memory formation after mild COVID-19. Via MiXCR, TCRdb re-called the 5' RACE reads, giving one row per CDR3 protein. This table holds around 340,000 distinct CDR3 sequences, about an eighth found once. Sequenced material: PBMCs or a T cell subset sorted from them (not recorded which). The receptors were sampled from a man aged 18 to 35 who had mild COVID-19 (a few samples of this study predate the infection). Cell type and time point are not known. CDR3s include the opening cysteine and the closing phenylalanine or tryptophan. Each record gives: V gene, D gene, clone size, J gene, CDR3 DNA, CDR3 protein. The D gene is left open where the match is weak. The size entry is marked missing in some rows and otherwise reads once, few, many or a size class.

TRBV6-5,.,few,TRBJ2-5,TGTGCCAGCAGCCCAGTGGGAGCAGCCGTCCAAGAGACCCAGTACTTC,CASSPVGAAVQETQYF
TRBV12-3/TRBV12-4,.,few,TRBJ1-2,TGTGCCAGCAGTCCTCCCTCGGGTCCCGGTGGCTACACCTTC,CASSPPSGPGGYTF
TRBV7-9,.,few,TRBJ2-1,TGTGCCAGCACTAGGGATTACAATGAGCAGTTCTTC,CASTRDYNEQFF
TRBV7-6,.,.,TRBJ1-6,TGTGCCAGCAGCCTGGGGGACTCCTATAATTCACCCCTCCACTTT,CASSLGDSYNSPLHF
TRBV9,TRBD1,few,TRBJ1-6,TGTGCCAGCAGCGTAACGGGGACAGACCGTTCACCCCTCCACTTT,CASSVTGTDRSPLHF
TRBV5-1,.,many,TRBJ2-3,TGCGCCAGCAGGAGGGACTCGCTCACAGATACGCAGTATTTT,CASRRDSLTDTQYF
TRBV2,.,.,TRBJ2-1,TGTGCCAGCAGGTTAGAAGGGAGACCCTACAATGAGCAGTTCTTC,CASRLEGRPYNEQFF
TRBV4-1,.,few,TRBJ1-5,TGCGCCAGCAGCCAAAATACAGGGAATCAGCCCCAGCATTTT,CASSQNTGNQPQHF
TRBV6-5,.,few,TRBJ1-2,TGTGCCAGCAGTTACTCTGCCCCTTTTAATGGCTACACCTTC,CASSYSAPFNGYTF
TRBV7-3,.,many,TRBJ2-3,TGTGCCAGCAGCTCCGGACCCATAGATACGCAGTATTTT,CASSSGPIDTQYF
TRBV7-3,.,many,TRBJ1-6,TGTGCCAGCAGCTTAACTCAGAATTCACCCCTCCACTTT,CASSLTQNSPLHF
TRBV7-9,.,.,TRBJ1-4,TGTGCCAGCAGCTTTCAAGCAACTAATGAAAAACTGTTTTTT,CASSFQATNEKLFF